Below are 29 T cell receptor beta chains sequenced from a single sample in a study of regulatory T cells in long-lasting Graves disease. Documented time point: persistent/refractory GD, antithyroid drugs over 5 years with positive TRAb. Construction of the TCR library relied on RNA isolated from PBMCs. Arm-PCR of CDR3 regions with iRepertoire HTBI primers generated TCR beta libraries. TCRdb recomputed calls from the multiplex PCR reads with MiXCR, one row per CDR3 protein. The sample carries a few hundred thousand distinct CDR3 sequences, around 20% recorded once. The sequences come from peripheral blood mononuclear cells (PBMCs), collected when the disease was refractory, from a patient treated with antithyroid drugs. Receptor source: a female donor with Graves disease.

This clonotype came up a few times. The chain joins TRBV19 to TRBJ1-1; TRBD1 matches at 7 bases. Germline assignment: CDR1 LNHDA and CDR2 SQIVND (reference sequence). The CDR3 runs 15 residues. Losses at the gene ends were 3 bases for V and 1 base for J; bases not matched to a gene: 5. CDR3 protein: CASSMEGQRNTEAFF. For the CDR3, the DNA is TGTGCCAGTAGTATGGAGGGACAGCGGAACACTGAAGCTTTCTTT.

The rearrangement links TRBV30 to TRBJ1-1, with 11 bases fitting TRBD1. Germline CDR1 GTSNPN, CDR2 SVGIG (reference sequence). CDR3 length: 15 amino acids. V dropped 4 bases and J dropped 0; count of bases not matched to a gene: 4. In nucleotides, the CDR3 is TGTGCCTGGATCGGGGACAGGGGGGTGAACACTGAAGCTTTCTTT. As protein: CAWIGDRGVNTEAFF.

As concerns this clonotype: This CDR3 is missing its conserved last phenylalanine or tryptophan, likely due to a read error. The chain has TRBV7-3 and TRBJ1-1; D might be TRBD1 (5 bases). CDR3 length: 15 amino acids. The germline CDR1 and CDR2 sequences are SGHTA and FQGTGA. Trimming left V 2 bases short and J 2 bases short, with 12 bases between. CDR3 region: CASSLQGAANTEAFS. The CDR3 DNA reads TGTGCCAGCAGCTTACAGGGTGCTGCAAACACTGAAGCTTTCTCT.

This chain connects TRBV7-9 to TRBJ2-7; TRBD1 aligns across 11 bases. The CDR3 has 15 residues. The V and J ends lost 5 bases and 3 bases, in that order; junction bases with no gene match: 6. Germline CDR1 and CDR2: SEHNR and FQNEAQ (reference sequence). In DNA form, the CDR3 reads TGTGCCAGCAGCCCTCGGGACAGGGGGGTCTACGAGCAGTACTTC. Amino acids: CASSPRDRGVYEQYF.

This clonotype was seen repeatedly, ten times or more. This chain uses TRBV2 with TRBJ1-3; D gene unclear. CDR1 is SNHLY and CDR2 is FYNNEI in the germline V gene. V was trimmed by 6 bases and J by 0 bases, leaving 9 bases between them. The CDR3 spans 14 residues. The CDR3 bases are TGTGCCAGCAGGAACAGATCCTCTGGAAACACCATATATTTT. It is translated as CASRNRSSGNTIYF.

The chain links TRBV3-1 to TRBJ2-7; D gene uncertain. The germline V gene has CDR1 LGHDT and CDR2 YNNKEL (reference sequence). The CDR3 runs 12 residues. The V end lost 1 base, the J end lost 4 bases, and 5 bases lay between the germline ends. CDR3 loop: CASSQGDYEQYF. Written as DNA, the CDR3 is TGTGCCAGCAGCCAAGGGGATTACGAGCAGTACTTC.

A few counts support this clonotype. This sequence joins TRBV20-1 and TRBJ2-7, with D maybe TRBD1 (6 bases). Germline V CDR1 and CDR2: DFQATT, SNEGSKA (reference sequence). The CDR3 has 15 amino acids. V was shortened by 1 base and J by 0 bases, with 13 bases between the two germline ends. CDR3 DNA: TGCAGTGCTAGAGGAACAGGGTACCGCTCCTACGAGCAGTACTTC. Translation gives CSARGTGYRSYEQYF.

The CDR3 reads CASKLSLLAKNIQYF. The CDR3, as DNA: TGTGCCAGCAAACTATCTCTTCTAGCCAAAAACATTCAGTACTTC. The V gene is TRBV6-1, the J gene TRBJ2-4; D is uncertain. This CDR3 has 15 residues. CDR1 is MNHNS and CDR2 is SASEGT in the germline V gene. The germline V and J ends were trimmed by 7 bases and 0 bases, with 13 bases remaining between them.

This clonotype was seen a handful of times. The V call is TRBV5-1, the J call TRBJ1-1; 7 nucleotides match TRBD1. J was trimmed by 3 bases and V by 5 bases; bases with no gene match: 10. The CDR3 is made up of 15 amino acids. CDR1 is SGHRS, CDR2 YFSETQ, per germline. CDR3 protein: CASSSGQVGDTEAFF. CDR3 sequence (DNA): TGCGCCAGCAGTTCAGGACAGGTAGGGGACACTGAAGCTTTCTTT.

Note on this clonotype: This may be a read error: a much more frequent sequence differs by one nucleotide. The chain combines TRBV10-3 with TRBJ1-5; D uncertain. This CDR3 spans 15 amino acids. Germline CDR1 is ENHRY and CDR2 is SYGVKD. The CDR3 spells CAISEEAPSNQLQHF. The CDR3 DNA reads TGTGCCATCAGTGAAGAGGCACCGAGCAATCAGCTCCAGCATTTT.

This clonotype came up many times. The chain combines TRBV2 with TRBJ1-2, with no clear D. V dropped 6 bases and J dropped 2 bases, with 10 bases sitting between them. The germline V gene has CDR1 SNHLY and CDR2 FYNNEI. The CDR3 totals 13 residues. The DNA for the CDR3 is TGTGCCAGCAGAGCGGGAGTAAACTATGGCTACACCTTC. Amino acid sequence: CASRAGVNYGYTF.

This clonotype has a handful of counts. The V gene is TRBV6-4, the J gene TRBJ2-2, with TRBD2 matching over 8 bases. The CDR3 is 18 amino acids. Germline V gives CDR1 MRHNA, CDR2 SNTAGT. The trim removed 3 bases at V and 6 bases at J, leaving 15 bases unmatched. CDR3 region: CASSDFGPGLGFAGELFF. CDR3 nucleotides: TGTGCCAGCAGTGATTTCGGTCCGGGACTAGGTTTTGCCGGGGAGCTGTTTTTT.

A single count supports this clonotype. A read error may explain this, as a much larger clone is one base away. The chain is built from TRBV6-2 or TRBV6-3 and TRBJ2-5, with D unclear. The CDR3 covers 14 residues. The germline V gene encodes CDR1 MNHEY and CDR2 SVGEGT. The CDR3 protein is CASSYGGNQETQCF. The DNA for the CDR3 is TGTGCCAGCAGTTACGGCGGCAACCAAGAGACCCAGTGCTTC.

This clonotype was detected once. The chain employs TRBV7-2 and TRBJ1-1; D is undetermined. Germline CDR1 reads SGHTA; CDR2 reads FQGNSA. V lost 4 bases to trimming and J lost 6 bases, with 12 bases between them. This CDR3 comprises 13 residues. CDR3 sequence: CASSSKAGAEAFF. In nucleotides, the CDR3 is TGTGCCAGCAGCTCCAAAGCAGGCGCTGAAGCTTTCTTT.

This CDR3 reads CASTPGDTQYF. In nucleotides, the CDR3 is TGTGCCAGCACCCCAGGGGATACGCAGTATTTT. The gene calls are TRBV6-1 and TRBJ2-3; TRBD1 might be the D (5 bases). CDR3 size: 11 residues. The V gene's germline CDR1 is MNHNS and CDR2 SASEGT. V was cut by 7 bases and J by 6 bases, with 8 bases left in between.

This clonotype was seen more than once but under ten times. This rearrangement joins TRBV9 to TRBJ2-7; D possibly matches TRBD1 or TRBD2 (6 bases each). The germline V gene encodes CDR1 SGDLS and CDR2 YYNGEE. Trimming cost V 4 bases and J 5 bases, with 22 bases left between them. The CDR3 loop spans 16 amino acids. The CDR3 nucleotides read TGTGCCAGCAGCCTCGCCGGGGGCGGGCAAGGTGACGAGCAGTACTTC. Translated: CASSLAGGGQGDEQYF.

The chain recombines TRBV12-3 or TRBV12-4 with TRBJ2-1, with a weak D call TRBD2 (6 bases). V was cut by 5 bases and J by 5 bases, with 19 bases left in between. The CDR3 consists of 16 residues. The CDR3 DNA reads as TGTGCCAGCAGTCCCAACCGTGGAGGGAGGAACAATGAGCAGTTCTTC. As protein: CASSPNRGGRNNEQFF.

As to this clonotype: This could be a read error, since a much larger clone is one nucleotide away. CDR3 sequence reads: CASTLQGGAYEQCF. Here the CDR3 DNA reads TGTGCCAGCACCTTACAGGGGGGGGCCTACGAGCAGTGCTTC. The J gene is TRBJ2-7, the V gene TRBV28; a weak D match, TRBD1 (8 bases). This CDR3 is 14 amino acids long. The germline CDR1 and CDR2 sequences are MDHEN and SYDVKM.

This clonotype was detected only once. The chain couples TRBV20-1 to TRBJ2-7; 11 nucleotides align to TRBD2. From germline, CDR1 is DFQATT and CDR2 SNEGSKA (reference sequence). This CDR3 comprises 13 residues. Trimming cost V 6 bases and J 3 bases; bases outside gene matches: 4. The CDR3 sequence is CSALTSGNYEQYF. The CDR3 coding sequence is TGCAGTGCCTTGACTAGCGGGAACTACGAGCAGTACTTC.

A remark on this clonotype: A read error is possible here, since a much larger clone lies one base away. This chain uses TRBV13 with TRBJ2-7, with 12 bases matching TRBD2. Per germline, CDR1 PRHDT and CDR2 FYEKMQ (reference sequence). This CDR3 spans 16 amino acids. CDR3 in DNA: TGTACCAGCAGCCCCCGGACTAGCGGGAATAGCTACGAGCAGTACTTC. This translates into CTSSPRTSGNSYEQYF.

This clonotype was counted ten times or more. This chain connects TRBV11-2 to TRBJ1-2, with TRBD1 matching over 7 bases. Germline V gives CDR1 SGHAT, CDR2 FQNNGV. V lost 8 bases and J lost 4; bases outside the gene matches: 10. CDR3 length: 14 residues. This chain's CDR3 is CASGRQGRSYGYTF. Written as DNA, the CDR3 is TGTGCCAGCGGGAGACAGGGTCGGAGCTATGGCTACACCTTC. The variable domain in full, with the rest retrieved from reference TRBV11-2 and TRBJ1-2, is EAGVAQSPRYKIIEKRQSVAFWCNPISGHATLYWYQQILGQGPKLLIQFQNNGVVDDSQLPKDRFSAERLKGVDSTLKIQPAKLEDSAVYLCASGRQGRSYGYTFGSGTRLTVV.

This chain connects TRBV12-3 or TRBV12-4 to TRBJ2-3; D perhaps matches TRBD1 (6 bases). CDR3 length: 16 amino acids. V was pared by 3 bases and J by 2 bases, with 15 bases between. The CDR3 DNA reads TGTGCCAGCAGTTTTGGGGGCCCACAGGTCACAGATACGCAGTATTTT. It yields the protein CASSFGGPQVTDTQYF.

V and J are TRBV27 and TRBJ2-2; D possibly corresponds to TRBD1 (6 bases). Looked up from germline, CDR1 is MNHEY and CDR2 is SMNVEV (reference sequence). The V and J ends lost 6 bases and 4 bases respectively, with 12 bases between them. The CDR3 consists of 14 residues. The CDR3 loop reads CASSPGTPTGELFF. CDR3 DNA: TGTGCCAGCAGCCCCGGGACACCCACCGGGGAGCTGTTTTTT.

This chain links TRBV3-1 with TRBJ2-2; D might be TRBD1 or TRBD2, each matching 5 bases. From germline, CDR1 is LGHDT and CDR2 YNNKEL (reference sequence). The CDR3 length is 12 residues. V shed 3 bases and J shed 8 bases, with 7 bases lying between them. The CDR3 sequence: CASSQWGGELFF. DNA of the CDR3: TGTGCCAGCAGCCAGTGGGGGGGGGAGCTGTTTTTT.

This clonotype was observed at least ten times. This chain links TRBV20-1 with TRBJ2-7, with TRBD1 as a possible D gene (6 bases). This CDR3 spans 14 amino acids. Trimming removed 6 bases from V and 5 bases from J, with 20 bases in between. Germline lookup yields CDR1 DFQATT and CDR2 SNEGSKA (reference sequence). CDR3 nucleotide sequence: TGCAGTGCGCTAACAGGGAGCCCCCGTAACGAGCAGTACTTC. This sequence encodes CSALTGSPRNEQYF.

This clonotype appeared a few times. J is TRBJ2-7 and V is TRBV30; TRBD1 matches 7 bases. The CDR3 spans 13 residues. The J segment lost 7 bases and the V segment lost 2 bases, leaving 8 bases of the junction unmatched. Germline V lookup: CDR1 GTSNPN, CDR2 SVGIG (reference sequence). The chain's CDR3 is CAWSTTGAGEQYF. In DNA, the CDR3 is TGTGCCTGGAGTACAACAGGGGCCGGGGAGCAGTACTTC. Based on the CDR3 plus reference TRBV30 and TRBJ2-7, the full variable domain is SQTIHQWPATLVQPVGSPLSLECTVEGTSNPNLYWYRQAAGRGLQLLFYSVGIGQISSEVPQNLSASRPQDRQFILSSKKLLLSDSGFYLCAWSTTGAGEQYFGPGTRLTVT.

This sequence joins TRBV19 and TRBJ1-1; a weak D match, TRBD1 (5 bases). The germline gives CDR1 LNHDA, CDR2 SQIVND (reference sequence). The CDR3 consists of 13 residues. Trimming pared 6 bases from V and 7 bases from J, leaving 15 bases between. The CDR3 DNA reads TGTGCCAGTAGGGAAGGGGCGCTCGGTGAAGCTTTCTTT. Translated: CASREGALGEAFF.

The genes are TRBV5-5 and TRBJ1-5; 9 bases align to TRBD1. V lost 1 base, J lost 0 bases, and 5 bases stayed unmatched. The CDR3 spans 17 residues. Germline V gene lookup returns CDR1 SGHKS and CDR2 YYEKEE (reference sequence). DNA for the CDR3: TGTGCCAGCAGCTTGATCGACAGGGGGTATAGCAATCAGCCCCAGCATTTT. Its protein product is CASSLIDRGYSNQPQHF. The complete variable domain, with remaining parts taken from reference TRBV5-5 and TRBJ1-5, reads DAGVTQSPTHLIKTRGQQVTLRCSPISGHKSVSWYQQVLGQGPQFIFQYYEKEERGRGNFPDRFSARQFPNYSSELNVNALLLGDSALYLCASSLIDRGYSNQPQHFGDGTRLSIL.

The chain employs TRBV20-1 and TRBJ2-5; 14 positions match TRBD2. CDR1 DFQATT and CDR2 SNEGSKA come from the germline V gene (reference sequence). J was trimmed by 5 bases and V by 1 base; bases with no gene match: 6. This CDR3 contains 16 residues. CDR3: CSARAPGLAGVETQYF. Written as DNA, the CDR3 is TGCAGTGCTAGAGCTCCGGGACTAGCGGGAGTGGAGACCCAGTACTTC.